This T cell receptor beta chain stems from a study of T cell responses to AZD1222 COVID-19 vaccine. V lost 1 base and J lost 0; bases outside the gene matches: 4. Per germline, CDR1 MGHDK and CDR2 SYGVNS. The CDR3 covers 17 residues. TCRdb keeps only in-frame clones here, not all; method: immunoSEQ multiplex PCR. The sample has some 110,000 clones, 80% to 90% seen once. The source material was peripheral blood, sampled on day 0 of AZD1222 vaccination. The J gene is TRBJ1-3, the V gene TRBV25-1; 9 positions agree with TRBD1. The origin of this receptor is an adult in good health. DNA for the CDR3: TGTGCCAGCAGTGAATCGGGACAGGGAGTCTCTGGAAACACCATATATTTT. Translation gives CASSESGQGVSGNTIYF.